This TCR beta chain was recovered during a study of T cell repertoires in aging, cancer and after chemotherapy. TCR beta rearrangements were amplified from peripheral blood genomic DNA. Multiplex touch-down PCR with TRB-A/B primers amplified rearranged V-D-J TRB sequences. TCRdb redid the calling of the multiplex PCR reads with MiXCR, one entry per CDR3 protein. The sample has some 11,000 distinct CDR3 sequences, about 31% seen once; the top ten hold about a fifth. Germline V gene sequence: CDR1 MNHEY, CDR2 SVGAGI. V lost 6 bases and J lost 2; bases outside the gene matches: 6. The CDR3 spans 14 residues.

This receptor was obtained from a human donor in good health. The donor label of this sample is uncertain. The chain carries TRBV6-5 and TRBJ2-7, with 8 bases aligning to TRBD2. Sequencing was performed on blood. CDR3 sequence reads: CASSPGGTPYEQYF. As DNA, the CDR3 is TGTGCCAGCAGCCCGGGAGGGACCCCCTACGAGCAGTACTTC.